A single sample gave rise to the 27 T cell receptor beta chains below, sequenced in a study of T cells in Graves' hyperthyroidism and ophthalmopathy (dated by TCRdb to the late 2010s). Library preparation used multiplex PCR. The sequencer was an Illumina HiSeq 2000. Amplification of TCR beta CDR3 regions was carried out from RNA transcripts. The first round of RT-PCR for the TCR CDR3 was performed with the HTBI primer set and the Qiagen OneStep RT-PCR kit. TCRdb reprocessed the public reads (quality trimming at Q25 with fastp, clone calling with MiXCR) and kept in-frame beta chains. Rows merge per CDR3 protein into single entries with the most common DNA and genes. This sample is represented by fewer than 200,000 distinct CDR3 sequences; over 15% of them were singletons. The ten largest clones take up roughly 30% of the sample. Source material: blood. These receptors were taken from a woman between 50 and 59 years old with Graves' hyperthyroidism.

This clonotype was found many times. The genes are TRBV7-9 and TRBJ2-2; 13 nucleotides align to TRBD2. The CDR3 has 18 residues. The V gene's germline CDR1 is SEHNR and CDR2 FQNEAQ (reference sequence). V lost 5 bases, J lost 0 bases, and 6 bases stayed unmatched. As DNA, the CDR3 is TGTGCCAGCAGCCCCGGACTAGCGGGGGCCCCGAACACCGGGGAGCTGTTTTTT. Translating it yields CASSPGLAGAPNTGELFF.

There are many counts of this clonotype. This chain connects TRBV27 to TRBJ2-3; D tentatively fits TRBD1 or TRBD2 (6 bases each). Germline CDR1 is MNHEY and CDR2 is SMNVEV (reference sequence). V was pared by 4 bases and J by 8 bases, with 16 bases between. The length of the CDR3 is 14 residues. CDR3 nucleotides: TGTGCCAGCAGTTCAAACGGGGGCAGGGCTACGCAGTATTTT. Protein sequence: CASSSNGGRATQYF.

In this sample, this clonotype turned up a few times. The chain has TRBV5-1 and TRBJ2-7, with 9 bases fitting TRBD1. CDR1 and CDR2 from the germline V gene are SGHRS and YFSETQ. The J segment lost 4 bases and the V segment lost 9 bases, leaving 17 bases of the junction unmatched. The CDR3 length is 16 residues. CDR3 in amino acids: CATGTGNIEGAYEQYF. The CDR3 DNA sequence: TGCGCCACCGGGACAGGGAACATCGAGGGCGCTTACGAGCAGTACTTC.

This clonotype has a count of ten or more. This chain links TRBV19 with TRBJ2-7; TRBD2 matches at 8 bases. Germline CDR1 and CDR2: LNHDA and SQIVND (reference sequence). With 5 bases clipped from V and 2 bases from J, the junction kept 5 bases outside the gene matches. The CDR3 is 14 amino acids. CDR3 in DNA: TGTGCCAGTAGTCTCCAGCGGGGGCCCTACGAGCAGTACTTC. Its protein is CASSLQRGPYEQYF.

This clonotype appeared many times. J is TRBJ1-1 and V is TRBV19, with 8 bases matching TRBD1. The CDR3 extends over 14 amino acids. Germline V gene lookup returns CDR1 LNHDA and CDR2 SQIVND (reference sequence). Trimming removed 4 bases from V and 4 bases from J; junction bases left unmatched: 5. The CDR3 DNA reads TGTGCCAGTAGTAGAGAGACAGGGGTCACTGAAGCTTTCTTT. Protein sequence: CASSRETGVTEAFF.

This clonotype was picked up many times. DNA for the CDR3: TGTGCCAGCACCCCGGAGAACGACGAGCAGTACTTC. The encoded protein is CASTPENDEQYF. V usage is TRBV7-9 and J usage is TRBJ2-7; D remains unclear. Trimming shortened V by 7 bases and J by 5 bases, and 12 bases separated the two germline ends. The V gene's germline CDR1 is SEHNR and CDR2 FQNEAQ (reference sequence). The CDR3 contains 12 residues.

This clonotype was seen repeatedly, ten times or more. The V call is TRBV10-3, the J call TRBJ2-5; 8 bases are a match to TRBD2. V lost 10 bases and J lost 4; bases outside the gene matches: 11. The CDR3 length is 14 residues. Germline CDR1 reads ENHRY; CDR2 reads SYGVKD. As DNA, the CDR3 is TGTGCCACCTCACCCGGGGGGGCTGGAGAGACCCAGTACTTC. Protein product: CATSPGGAGETQYF.

This clonotype came up many times. The CDR3 region is CASTSGGGLHEQYF. In DNA, the CDR3 is TGTGCCAGCACCTCCGGCGGGGGGCTACACGAGCAGTACTTC. This chain links TRBV2 with TRBJ2-7; TRBD2 matches at 8 bases. Trimming removed 7 bases from V and 5 bases from J; junction bases left unmatched: 10. The CDR3 runs 14 residues. Per the germline V gene, CDR1 is SNHLY and CDR2 is FYNNEI.

This clonotype was picked up a small number of times. The chain uses TRBV2 and TRBJ2-2, with 7 positions matching TRBD1. CDR1 is SNHLY and CDR2 is FYNNEI in the germline V gene. V lost 5 bases and J lost 5; bases outside the gene matches: 5. This CDR3 spans 14 amino acids. The CDR3, as DNA: TGTGCCAGCAGTAAATTACAGGGGACCGGGGAGCTGTTTTTT. Protein product: CASSKLQGTGELFF.

This clonotype was recorded at least ten times. The chain employs TRBV19 and TRBJ2-1; D not certain. V lost 5 bases to trimming and J lost 4 bases, with 6 bases between them. Germline-derived CDR1 and CDR2 are LNHDA and SQIVND (reference sequence). This CDR3 spans 12 amino acids. CDR3: CASSQIYNEQFF. The CDR3 coding sequence is TGTGCCAGTAGTCAGATTTACAATGAGCAGTTCTTC.

The V call is TRBV6-1, the J call TRBJ1-5; D uncertain. The germline CDR1 and CDR2 sequences are MNHNS and SASEGT. Deletions cut 6 bases from V and 4 bases from J, with 10 bases between. There are 13 residues in the CDR3. The DNA for the CDR3 is TGTGCCAGCAGACAGACACGGAATCAGCCCCAGCATTTT. It encodes CASRQTRNQPQHF.

Many counts were recorded for this clonotype. The chain has TRBV19 and TRBJ1-2; D gene unclear. The V and J ends lost 2 bases and 8 bases respectively, with 15 bases between them. The CDR3 has 14 amino acids. The germline gives CDR1 LNHDA, CDR2 SQIVND (reference sequence). CDR3 DNA: TGTGCCAGTAGTATACCCCCTGCCGGGATCGGCTACACCTTC. Protein: CASSIPPAGIGYTF.

This clonotype was detected only a few times. J is TRBJ1-2 and V is TRBV19; no clear D. The V and J ends lost 4 bases and 4 bases respectively, with 28 bases between them. The CDR3 consists of 19 residues. Looked up from germline, CDR1 is LNHDA and CDR2 is SQIVND (reference sequence). The CDR3 DNA reads TGTGCCAGTAGTAACGATATCGGAAGAAGAGGTGGAGTTGCCTATGGCTACACCTTC. Protein product: CASSNDIGRRGGVAYGYTF.

As concerns this clonotype: It may be a read error: a sequence one base away is much more abundant. The J gene is TRBJ2-3, the V gene TRBV19, with 11 bases lining up with TRBD2. This CDR3 spans 15 amino acids. Germline-derived CDR1 and CDR2 are LNHDA and SQIVND (reference sequence). V shed 9 bases and J 0 bases; nucleotides not matched to a gene: 5. The CDR3, as DNA: TGTGCCAGCCGGGGACTAGCGGTGAGCACAGATACGCAGTATTTT. Translated: CASRGLAVSTDTQYF.

Turning to this clonotype: A read error may be the cause here, since a much bigger clone is one base away. This chain joins TRBV5-1 and TRBJ1-2; D is perhaps TRBD1 (6 bases). Germline CDR1 reads SGHRS; CDR2 reads YFSETQ. The length of the CDR3 is 13 residues. The CDR3 spells CASSHAQGTGYAF. CDR3 coding DNA: TGCGCCAGCAGCCATGCACAGGGAACGGGCTACGCCTTC. The full variable domain, with the rest looked up from reference TRBV5-1 and TRBJ1-2, is KAGVTQTPRYLIKTRGQQVTLSCSPISGHRSVSWYQQTPGQGLQFLFEYFSETQRNKGNFPGRFSGRQFSNSRSEMNVSTLELGDSALYLCASSHAQGTGYAFGSGTRLTVV.

This clonotype appeared many times. The chain recombines TRBV12-3 or TRBV12-4 with TRBJ2-7; tentatively, D is TRBD2 (6 bases). This CDR3 spans 14 amino acids. V was trimmed by 2 bases and J by 7 bases, leaving 15 bases between them. This CDR3 is CASSLSLSGGEQYF. Here the CDR3 DNA reads TGTGCCAGCAGTTTATCCCTTAGTGGGGGGGAGCAGTACTTC.

This clonotype was seen many times. This chain connects TRBV10-3 to TRBJ1-1; possible D gene TRBD1, 6 bases. CDR1 ENHRY and CDR2 SYGVKD come from the germline V gene. CDR3 length equals 16 residues. Trimming took off 6 bases at V and 1 base at J, with 18 bases between the two ends. CDR3 bases: TGTGCCATCAGGGCCGGGACAAGGGCTTGGAACACTGAAGCTTTCTTT. Protein product: CAIRAGTRAWNTEAFF.

This clonotype was detected ten times or more. The chain couples TRBV12-3 or TRBV12-4 to TRBJ2-7; D gene ambiguous. CDR3 length: 12 residues. Trimming pared 6 bases from V and 0 bases from J, leaving 6 bases between. This CDR3 reads CASSDFSYEQYF. DNA of the CDR3: TGTGCCAGCAGCGACTTCTCCTACGAGCAGTACTTC.

This chain joins TRBV5-1 and TRBJ1-1, with a possible D match to TRBD1 (6 bases). The CDR3 length is 15 residues. The germline V and J ends were trimmed by 0 bases and 0 bases, with 9 bases remaining between them. Germline V gene data show CDR1 as SGHRS and CDR2 as YFSETQ. DNA for the CDR3: TGCGCCAGCAGCTTGGAAGGGGGAGTGAACACTGAAGCTTTCTTT. The encoded protein is CASSLEGGVNTEAFF.

A remark on this clonotype: Germline and junction disagree at one end, which may indicate a read error. The chain joins TRBV20-1 to TRBJ1-1, with D maybe TRBD1 (5 bases). The CDR3 is made up of 14 amino acids. Looked up from germline, CDR1 is DFQATT and CDR2 is SNEGSKA (reference sequence). In DNA, the CDR3 is TGCAGTGCTAGAATTGGGACCCTGAACGCTGAAGCTTCCTTT. Its protein product is CSARIGTLNAEASF.

The sample holds many counts of this clonotype. The chain couples TRBV28 to TRBJ1-5; D remains ambiguous. The germline V gene encodes CDR1 MDHEN and CDR2 SYDVKM. Trimming stripped 3 bases from V and 3 bases from J, with 9 bases between. This CDR3 is built from 14 residues. CDR3 region: CASSFRGFNQPQHF. DNA of the CDR3: TGTGCCAGCAGTTTCAGAGGGTTCAATCAGCCCCAGCATTTT. The full variable domain, its missing parts supplied by reference TRBV28 and TRBJ1-5, is DVKVTQSSRYLVKRTGEKVFLECVQDMDHENMFWYRQDPGLGLRLIYFSYDVKMKEKGDIPEGYSVSREKKERFSLILESASTNQTSMYLCASSFRGFNQPQHFGDGTRLSIL.

The CDR3 DNA follows: TGTGCCAGTAGTATGCTCAACAGGGGGCGGACTGGAAACACCATATATTTT. It translates to CASSMLNRGRTGNTIYF. The chain combines TRBV19 with TRBJ1-3; 9 bases align to TRBD1. The CDR3 length is 17 residues. Germline CDR1 LNHDA, CDR2 SQIVND (reference sequence). Losses at the gene ends were 3 bases for V and 2 bases for J; bases not matched to a gene: 8.

The table lists this clonotype with many counts. The chain employs TRBV27 and TRBJ2-3; D assignment may be TRBD1 or TRBD2 (6 bases each). This CDR3 spans 12 amino acids. Per germline, CDR1 MNHEY and CDR2 SMNVEV (reference sequence). The CDR3 DNA sequence: TGTGCGTCCCGGGGGCTCGCAGATACGCAGTATTTT. As protein: CASRGLADTQYF.

This clonotype was recorded at least ten times. The CDR3 DNA follows: TGTGCCAGCACTCCTTCGCATTCCGGTGGCTACACCTTC. Protein product: CASTPSHSGGYTF. V usage is TRBV11-2 and J usage is TRBJ1-2, with D unresolved. The V and J ends lost 7 bases and 7 bases respectively, with 16 bases between them. There are 13 residues in the CDR3. The germline V gene encodes CDR1 SGHAT and CDR2 FQNNGV.

This clonotype was detected many times. The chain links TRBV19 to TRBJ2-2, with TRBD2 matching 12 bases. Germline CDR1 LNHDA, CDR2 SQIVND (reference sequence). Trimming at V came to 4 bases and at J to 6 bases, leaving 12 bases not matched to a gene. CDR3 length: 18 amino acids. The CDR3 region has the DNA TGTGCCAGTAGTAAGAGGGAGACTAGCGGGGGAAGTGCCGGGGAGCTGTTTTTT. It codes for CASSKRETSGGSAGELFF.

The J gene is TRBJ1-1, the V gene TRBV4-2; unclear D gene. This CDR3 has 15 residues. The ends were cut back, 2 bases at V and 0 bases at J, with 10 bases in the middle. Germline V gene data show CDR1 as LGHNA and CDR2 as YNFKEQ. The CDR3 nucleotides are TGTGCCAGCAGCCAACAAGACCGGATGAACACTGAAGCTTTCTTT. As protein: CASSQQDRMNTEAFF.

This clonotype has at least ten counts. V is TRBV5-1 and J is TRBJ2-3, with 8 bases lining up with TRBD2. Germline V gene data show CDR1 as SGHRS and CDR2 as YFSETQ. CDR3 length equals 17 residues. The junction had 10 bases not matched to a gene; V was cut back by 4 bases and J by 0 bases. CDR3 region: CASSLPGGRPSTDTQYF. The CDR3 region has the DNA TGCGCCAGCAGCCTGCCGGGGGGGAGGCCTAGCACAGATACGCAGTATTTT.